These T cell receptor beta chains were read from a single sample in a study of cytomegalovirus exposure and HLA in healthy donors. TCRdb's table, derived via immunoSEQ multiplex PCR, lists solely in-frame clones and lacks some. The sample records around 100,000 clones, roughly 72% being singletons. The sample consisted of PBMCs. Receptor source: a woman between 18 and 29 years old in good health and CMV-seropositive. The CDR3 runs from the conserved cysteine through the conserved F or W. Fields, in order: CDR3 length, V gene, D gene, clone size, J gene, CDR3 protein, CDR3 DNA. The D gene is left open where the match is weak. Some rows have no size entry. The others give once, few or many, or a class for an expanded clone.

length: 14
V: TRBV13
D: TRBD1
size: NA
J: TRBJ2-7
CDR3: CASRPTGESNEQYF
DNA: TGTGCCAGCAGACCAACAGGGGAATCGAACGAGCAGTACTTC

length: 14
V: TRBV29-1
D: TRBD1
size: NA
J: TRBJ2-5
CDR3: CSVGGGQVQETQYF
DNA: TGCAGCGTTGGGGGTGGACAGGTTCAAGAGACCCAGTACTTC

length: 15
V: TRBV9
D: NA
size: NA
J: TRBJ2-1
CDR3: CASSGYGGPYNEQFF
DNA: TGTGCCAGCAGCGGCTACGGGGGGCCCTACAATGAGCAGTTCTTC

length: 16
V: TRBV13
D: TRBD2
size: NA
J: TRBJ2-2
CDR3: CASSFTSGSFTGELFF
DNA: TGTGCCAGCAGCTTTACTAGCGGGAGCTTCACCGGGGAGCTGTTTTTT

length: 13
V: TRBV5-5
D: TRBD1
size: few
J: TRBJ1-2
CDR3: CASSPDRGYGYTF
DNA: TGTGCCAGCAGTCCCGACAGGGGCTATGGCTACACCTTC

length: 12
V: TRBV12-5
D: NA
size: NA
J: TRBJ2-1
CDR3: CASGFGGGEQFF
DNA: TGTGCTAGTGGTTTTGGAGGTGGTGAGCAGTTCTTC

length: 13
V: TRBV29-1
D: TRBD1
size: NA
J: TRBJ2-5
CDR3: CSSRQGVQETQYF
DNA: TGCAGCTCGCGACAGGGAGTACAAGAGACCCAGTACTTC

length: 14
V: TRBV7-6
D: NA
size: NA
J: TRBJ2-7
CDR3: CASSLAGGSYEQYF
DNA: TGTGCCAGCAGCTTAGCGGGGGGCTCCTACGAGCAGTACTTC

length: 15
V: TRBV5-4
D: NA
size: NA
J: TRBJ2-7
CDR3: CASSLDMGQAYEQYF
DNA: TGTGCCAGCAGCTTGGATATGGGCCAAGCCTACGAGCAGTACTTC

length: 16
V: TRBV4-1
D: TRBD2
size: few
J: TRBJ2-7
CDR3: CASSQDSSGKYYEQYF
DNA: TGCGCCAGCAGCCAAGATTCTAGCGGGAAGTACTACGAGCAGTACTTC

length: 18
V: TRBV28
D: NA
size: few
J: TRBJ2-6
CDR3: CASSLEGMRYSGANVLTF
DNA: TGTGCCAGCAGTTTGGAGGGGATGCGGTACTCTGGGGCCAACGTCCTGACTTTC

length: 15
V: TRBV15
D: TRBD1
size: NA
J: TRBJ1-5
CDR3: CATRALGQSSQPQHF
DNA: TGTGCCACCAGAGCATTGGGACAGTCCAGTCAGCCCCAGCATTTT

length: 13
V: TRBV30
D: NA
size: NA
J: TRBJ2-3
CDR3: CAWIPGTGSRQYF
DNA: TGTGCCTGGATCCCTGGGACCGGGAGTAGGCAGTATTTT

length: 17
V: TRBV9
D: TRBD2
size: NA
J: TRBJ2-5
CDR3: CASSVPGLAGGPETQYF
DNA: TGTGCCAGCAGCGTACCTGGACTAGCGGGGGGCCCAGAGACCCAGTACTTC

length: 15
V: TRBV18
D: NA
size: NA
J: TRBJ2-7
CDR3: CASSEGASVNYEQYF
DNA: TGTGCCAGCTCCGAGGGGGCTAGCGTCAACTACGAGCAGTACTTC

length: 15
V: TRBV5-1
D: TRBD2
size: NA
J: TRBJ2-1
CDR3: CASSWGLAGVNEQFF
DNA: TGCGCCAGCAGCTGGGGACTAGCGGGAGTTAATGAGCAGTTCTTC

length: 13
V: TRBV5-4
D: NA
size: NA
J: TRBJ1-3
CDR3: CASSLYSGNTIYF
DNA: TGTGCCAGCAGCTTGTACTCTGGAAACACCATATATTTT

length: 13
V: TRBV7-8
D: NA
size: NA
J: TRBJ1-5
CDR3: CASNRARDQPQHF
DNA: TGTGCCAGCAATCGAGCCCGAGATCAGCCCCAGCATTTT

length: 14
V: TRBV2
D: TRBD2
size: NA
J: TRBJ2-3
CDR3: CASGRAGMTDTQYF
DNA: TGTGCCAGCGGAAGAGCGGGAATGACAGATACGCAGTATTTT

length: 15
V: TRBV6-5
D: TRBD1
size: NA
J: TRBJ1-6
CDR3: CASRPSDRLAAPLHF
DNA: TGTGCCAGCAGGCCGTCGGACAGGCTTGCGGCACCCCTCCACTTT

length: 16
V: TRBV6-1
D: TRBD1
size: NA
J: TRBJ1-5
CDR3: CASSGAWTGRAQPQHF
DNA: TGTGCCAGCAGTGGAGCGTGGACAGGGAGAGCCCAGCCCCAGCATTTT

length: 13
V: TRBV19
D: NA
size: NA
J: TRBJ2-1
CDR3: CASTGSSYNEQFF
DNA: TGTGCCAGTACGGGATCATCCTACAATGAGCAGTTCTTC

length: 13
V: TRBV27
D: NA
size: NA
J: TRBJ2-7
CDR3: CASSFVYSYEQYF
DNA: TGTGCCAGCAGTTTCGTGTACTCCTACGAGCAGTACTTC

length: 14
V: TRBV9
D: NA
size: once
J: TRBJ2-7
CDR3: CASSVATENYEQYF
DNA: TGTGCCAGCAGCGTAGCTACAGAAAATTACGAGCAGTACTTC

length: 13
V: TRBV5-4
D: NA
size: NA
J: TRBJ1-1
CDR3: CASSLRGGTEAFF
DNA: TGTGCCAGCAGCTTGCGGGGGGGCACTGAAGCTTTCTTT

length: 17
V: TRBV28
D: NA
size: once
J: TRBJ2-6
CDR3: CASSLGGGSSGANVLTF
DNA: TGTGCCAGCAGCCTCGGCGGTGGGAGCTCTGGGGCCAACGTCCTGACTTTC

length: 14
V: TRBV7-8
D: TRBD2
size: NA
J: TRBJ2-1
CDR3: CASSPGGPYNEQFF
DNA: TGTGCCAGCAGCCCGGGAGGGCCTTACAATGAGCAGTTCTTC

length: 13
V: TRBV5-1
D: TRBD2
size: NA
J: TRBJ2-3
CDR3: CASSGLGADTQYF
DNA: TGCGCCAGCAGTGGACTAGGCGCAGATACGCAGTATTTT

length: 18
V: TRBV7-6
D: NA
size: NA
J: TRBJ2-6
CDR3: CASSLLVWTTGGANVLTF
DNA: TGTGCCAGCAGCTTATTAGTCTGGACGACGGGAGGGGCCAACGTCCTGACTTTC

length: 13
V: TRBV30
D: NA
size: NA
J: TRBJ2-1
CDR3: CAWRRASGNEQFF
DNA: TGTGCCTGGAGGCGGGCTAGTGGTAATGAGCAGTTCTTC

length: 15
V: TRBV7-9
D: TRBD2
size: NA
J: TRBJ2-3
CDR3: CASSFSGSGTDTQYF
DNA: TGTGCCAGCAGTTTTAGCGGGAGCGGCACAGATACGCAGTATTTT

length: 12
V: TRBV7-9
D: NA
size: few
J: TRBJ1-1
CDR3: CASSLQAMVAFF
DNA: TGTGCCAGCAGCTTACAGGCTATGGTAGCTTTCTTT

length: 14
V: TRBV6-5
D: NA
size: NA
J: TRBJ2-5
CDR3: CASSYSALQETQYF
DNA: TGTGCCAGCAGTTACTCGGCCCTCCAAGAGACCCAGTACTTC

length: 13
V: TRBV6-4
D: NA
size: once
J: TRBJ1-1
CDR3: CASRRTANTEAFF
DNA: TGTGCCAGCCGGAGGACAGCGAACACTGAAGCTTTCTTT

length: 13
V: TRBV29-1
D: TRBD1
size: NA
J: TRBJ1-2
CDR3: CSVPGQGIYGYTF
DNA: TGCAGCGTACCGGGACAGGGGATCTATGGCTACACCTTC

length: 15
V: TRBV28
D: NA
size: NA
J: TRBJ2-3
CDR3: CASNAVGASTDTQYF
DNA: TGTGCCAGCAATGCCGTGGGGGCCAGCACAGATACGCAGTATTTT

length: 17
V: TRBV18
D: NA
size: NA
J: TRBJ2-2
CDR3: CASSPFKSEAGKGELFF
DNA: TGTGCCAGCTCACCATTCAAATCAGAGGCGGGGAAGGGGGAGCTGTTTTTT

length: 17
V: TRBV28
D: TRBD1
size: once
J: TRBJ1-2
CDR3: CASSSNPGQGYPYGYTF
DNA: TGTGCCAGCAGTTCAAACCCGGGACAGGGTTACCCGTATGGCTACACCTTC

length: 15
V: TRBV6-5
D: NA
size: NA
J: TRBJ2-7
CDR3: CASSYAGSKGYEQYF
DNA: TGTGCCAGCAGTTACGCGGGGAGTAAAGGTTACGAGCAGTACTTC

length: 15
V: TRBV13
D: TRBD1
size: NA
J: TRBJ2-7
CDR3: CASSPGGVGPYEQYF
DNA: TGTGCCAGCAGCCCAGGGGGAGTGGGACCCTACGAGCAGTACTTC

length: 13
V: TRBV30
D: NA
size: NA
J: TRBJ2-7
CDR3: CAWSVGVAYEQYF
DNA: TGTGCCTGGAGTGTAGGGGTGGCCTACGAGCAGTACTTC

length: 11
V: TRBV11-2
D: NA
size: NA
J: TRBJ2-5
CDR3: CASSLAETQYF
DNA: TGTGCCAGCAGCTTAGCGGAGACCCAGTACTTC

length: 14
V: TRBV7-3
D: NA
size: NA
J: TRBJ2-5
CDR3: CASSLYGQQETQYF
DNA: TGTGCCAGCAGCCTGTACGGACAGCAAGAGACCCAGTACTTC

length: 15
V: TRBV6-6
D: NA
size: NA
J: TRBJ2-3
CDR3: CASSYVASSTDTQYF
DNA: TGTGCCAGCAGTTACGTGGCATCTAGCACAGATACGCAGTATTTT

length: 15
V: TRBV6-5
D: TRBD1
size: NA
J: TRBJ2-5
CDR3: CASSYFPGGRETQYF
DNA: TGTGCCAGCAGTTACTTCCCAGGGGGCCGGGAGACCCAGTACTTC

length: 12
V: TRBV27
D: NA
size: NA
J: TRBJ1-6
CDR3: CASSLLDSPLHF
DNA: TGTGCCAGCAGTTTACTCGATTCACCCCTCCACTTT

length: 12
V: TRBV2
D: TRBD2
size: NA
J: TRBJ2-7
CDR3: CASSRGGAEQYF
DNA: TGTGCCAGCAGTCGGGGAGGGGCCGAGCAGTACTTC

length: 15
V: TRBV7-6
D: TRBD1
size: NA
J: TRBJ2-5
CDR3: CASSFTGTGEETQYF
DNA: TGTGCCAGCAGCTTTACCGGGACAGGGGAGGAGACCCAGTACTTC

length: 16
V: TRBV7-9
D: TRBD2
size: NA
J: TRBJ2-1
CDR3: CASSSEWTSGYNEQFF
DNA: TGTGCCAGCAGCTCCGAATGGACTAGCGGTTACAATGAGCAGTTCTTC

length: 13
V: TRBV6-5
D: NA
size: NA
J: TRBJ2-5
CDR3: CASSYLEEETQYF
DNA: TGTGCCAGCAGTTATCTGGAGGAAGAGACCCAGTACTTC

length: 15
V: TRBV7-3
D: TRBD1
size: NA
J: TRBJ2-5
CDR3: CASSLSAGGIETQYF
DNA: TGTGCCAGCAGCTTATCGGCAGGGGGCATCGAGACCCAGTACTTC

length: 14
V: TRBV28
D: NA
size: NA
J: TRBJ2-7
CDR3: CASRVSASSYEQYF
DNA: TGTGCCAGCAGAGTTAGCGCCAGCTCCTACGAGCAGTACTTC

length: 16
V: TRBV9
D: TRBD2
size: NA
J: TRBJ2-3
CDR3: CASSVVASGIGDTQYF
DNA: TGTGCCAGCAGCGTAGTGGCTAGCGGGATAGGGGATACGCAGTATTTT